This TCR beta chain was identified during a study of blood T cell repertoires in COVID-19. The wider study: PBMCs, B-cell-depleted T cells, or T cells provided the cDNA or gDNA that made up the material.

Authors' methods: Reference gene primers were amplified, and this amplification served to estimate nucleated cell counts. TCRdb's copy holds only in-frame clones and misses some; the assay was immunoSEQ multiplex PCR. The DNA was the basis for D and trimming; V, J and clone size are from that table. This table holds 220,000 or so clones, almost 90% found once. Exposed enrollees had met someone with a PCR-confirmed or clinician-diagnosed COVID-19 case at some point within the 2 weeks before study entry. J was trimmed by 6 bases and V by 6 bases; bases with no gene match: 4. Germline V CDR1 and CDR2: MNHEY, SVGAGI. This CDR3 comprises 14 residues.

The chain carries TRBV6-5 and TRBJ2-1; TRBD1 matches 11 bases. The sample comprised PBMCs or T cells enriched from blood (not recorded which). This sequence was found in a young man who had been exposed to COVID-19. The CDR3 here is CASSPGTGGNEQFF. The CDR3 DNA follows: TGTGCCAGCAGCCCCGGGACAGGGGGCAATGAGCAGTTCTTC.